The 11 T cell receptor beta chains below all came from one sample that was sequenced in a study of CXCR3-negative and CXCR3-positive naive CD8 T cells. Whole-study results and caveats: More hydrophobic TRB CDR3s were found in CXCR3-positive naive cells than in CXCR3-negative naive cells.

UMI-tagged TRB cDNA libraries were built via 5' RACE. TCRdb reprocessed the 5' RACE reads; each CDR3 protein has one entry and no DNA is given. The table gives about 63,000 distinct CDR3 sequences; the top ten clones make up about 4.9% of it. Their antigens are not known. The sample taken for sequencing was naive CXCR3+ CD8+ T cells from blood. As to subset: CD45RO-CCR7+CD27+CD95- naive CD8+ T cells expressing CXCR3 (TNR3+). All receptors derive from a human donor in good health. Some clones in this sample may be carry-over from other donors' samples.

The rearrangement links TRBV10-2 to TRBJ2-7; as DNA is missing, the TRBD1 call by TCRdb cannot be tested. The CDR3 loop spans 16 amino acids. The germline V gene encodes CDR1 WSHSY and CDR2 SAAADI. The CDR3 spells CASRDAGTGASYEQYF.

J is TRBJ2-3 and V is TRBV2; TCRdb names TRBD1, which stays unverified in the absence of DNA. In germline, CDR1 is SNHLY, CDR2 FYNNEI. This CDR3 contains 13 residues. The CDR3: CAGTGGVADTQYF.

The rearrangement uses TRBV12-3 or TRBV12-4 and TRBJ2-3. CDR3 length: 11 residues. The CDR3 spells CASSPSNTQYF.

The V call is TRBV29-1, the J call TRBJ1-1; the D gene TCRdb calls, TRBD1, cannot be checked with no DNA. The CDR3 covers 14 residues. CDR1 SQVTM and CDR2 ANQGSEA come from the germline V gene. This CDR3 is CSVESGETNTEAFF.

The chain combines TRBV2 with TRBJ2-7. This CDR3 has 16 residues. CDR1 is SNHLY, CDR2 FYNNEI, per germline. CDR3 loop: CASSEAAAGDLYEQYF.

The chain has TRBV29-1 and TRBJ2-1. The CDR3 is made up of 12 amino acids. Germline-derived CDR1 and CDR2 are SQVTM and ANQGSEA. CDR3 sequence reads: CSVEDRVGEQFF.

This chain joins TRBV10-1 and TRBJ1-1; TCRdb lists TRBD1, though no DNA is available to test this call. This CDR3 contains 14 residues. Germline values: CDR1 WNHNN, CDR2 SYGVQD (reference sequence). CDR3 loop: CASSGNRVNTEAFF.

The gene calls are TRBV28 and TRBJ2-2; lacking DNA, the TRBD2 call made by TCRdb goes unchecked. Germline CDR1 and CDR2: MDHEN and SYDVKM. The CDR3 sequence is 15 residues long. The CDR3 loop is CATRPRPGLTGELFF.

V gene TRBV20-1 combines with J gene TRBJ2-2; absent DNA, TCRdb's TRBD2 call cannot be checked. Germline V gene lookup returns CDR1 DFQATT and CDR2 SNEGSKA (reference sequence). The CDR3 contains 15 residues. CDR3: CSARVTSGTRWELFF.

V and J are TRBV6-5 and TRBJ2-7. The CDR3 sequence is 15 residues long. Germline V lookup: CDR1 MNHEY, CDR2 SVGAGI. The CDR3 sequence: CASSYASLGYYEQYF.

The chain recombines TRBV29-1 with TRBJ2-2; TCRdb's D call of TRBD2 is untestable without DNA. Germline values: CDR1 SQVTM, CDR2 ANQGSEA. The CDR3 length is 15 residues. Here the CDR3 reads CSVYLLAGETGELFF.